These T cell receptor beta chains were read from a single sample in a study of T cells expressing NK-cell markers. TCRdb re-called the 5' RACE reads and catalogs CDR3 proteins one per entry, DNA excluded. The sample includes about 550,000 distinct CDR3 sequences. Sequencing input: blood T cells: a sorted CD56 or NKG2C T cell subset, CD4+ or CD8+ T cells, or bulk PBMC T cells (not recorded which). The receptor set was obtained from a man aged 18 to 29 in good health. Each CDR3 is given with its conserved first and last residue.

>TRBV21-1|TRBJ1-1
CASSNPGQWYTEAFF
>TRBV20-1|TRBJ2-1
CSARSGRGNYNEQFF
>TRBV20-1|TRBJ2-2
CSAPQPPGSPNTGELFF
>TRBV7-8|TRBJ2-6
CASRPTPIGGRVSGANVLTF
>TRBV5-5|TRBJ2-1
CASRDRAGEQFF
>TRBV5-1|TRBJ2-7
CASGIQDLSYEQYF
>TRBV9|TRBJ2-7
CASSGWGTEQYF
>TRBV20-1|TRBJ2-1
CSARVLLGNEQFF
>TRBV20-1|TRBJ2-3
CSARGQVSTDTQYF
>TRBV7-3|TRBJ2-1
CASSPTVAGKKGNEQFF
>TRBV7-2|TRBJ2-2
CASSSMTSGWAGTGELFF
>TRBV10-3|TRBJ2-6
CATSWGSSGANVLTF
>TRBV11-2|TRBJ2-1
CASSLGAGARNEQFF
>TRBV6-2/TRBV6-3|TRBJ2-7
CASSYGMSSGSYEQYF
>TRBV12-3/TRBV12-4|TRBJ2-6
CASSQTRDRVTGANVLTF
>TRBV12-3/TRBV12-4|TRBJ2-2
CASRPLAGDKGFGNTGELFF
>TRBV12-3/TRBV12-4|TRBJ1-5
CASSLGGGGGAQHF